This is a list of T cell receptor beta chains from one sample in a study of blood T cells in healthy people across ages. TCRdb called the 5' RACE reads again in MiXCR, with one record for every CDR3 protein. The sample lists hundreds of thousands of distinct CDR3 sequences; 58% were seen once. Sequencing was done on a sample of blood. The origin of the receptors is a man between 60 and 70 years old in good health. Both conserved end residues are part of each CDR3. Fields, in order: clone size, CDR3 length, V gene, D gene, J gene, CDR3 DNA, CDR3 protein. D genes are given only for firm matches. A clone size is listed for some rows: how often the clone was seen (once, few, many), or a class if it is expanded.

size: NA; length: 18; V: TRBV5-1; D: NA; J: TRBJ2-5; DNA: TGCGCCAGCAGCTTGGTTAGAGCGGGGGTACGGACAGGGGAGACCCAGTACTTC; CDR3: CASSLVRAGVRTGETQYF
size: NA; length: 17; V: TRBV7-8; D: TRBD2; J: TRBJ2-3; DNA: TGTGCCAGCAGCCCCGGGACTAGCGGGATTAGCACAGATACGCAGTATTTT; CDR3: CASSPGTSGISTDTQYF
size: NA; length: 14; V: TRBV7-8; D: TRBD1; J: TRBJ2-1; DNA: TGTGCCACCGTAGGGGGGACAGGGGGCAATGAGCAGTTCTTC; CDR3: CATVGGTGGNEQFF
size: few; length: 15; V: TRBV4-1; D: NA; J: TRBJ1-1; DNA: TGCGCCAGCAGCCCCGTCGGGGGCGGGGGGACTGAAGCTTTCTTT; CDR3: CASSPVGGGGTEAFF
size: NA; length: 15; V: TRBV6-5; D: NA; J: TRBJ2-1; DNA: TGTGCCAGCAGTTACGGGGGGGCTAGGGTAGACGAGCAGTTCTTC; CDR3: CASSYGGARVDEQFF
size: NA; length: 13; V: TRBV18; D: NA; J: TRBJ2-5; DNA: TGTGCCAGCTCACCAACCGCCGGGGAGGCCCAGTACTTC; CDR3: CASSPTAGEAQYF
size: few; length: 14; V: TRBV10-3; D: NA; J: TRBJ2-7; DNA: TGTGCCATCAGTGACAGAGCGGGCTCCTACGAGCAGTACTTC; CDR3: CAISDRAGSYEQYF
size: few; length: 15; V: TRBV5-5; D: NA; J: TRBJ1-6; DNA: TGTGCCAGCAGCTCTAGCCGGACCGCCCTTCGACCCCTCCACTTT; CDR3: CASSSSRTALRPLHF
size: few; length: 16; V: TRBV4-1; D: NA; J: TRBJ2-7; DNA: TGCGCCAGCAGCCCTATAGAGGGGGGCCGACCGTGGGAGCAGTACTTC; CDR3: CASSPIEGGRPWEQYF
size: NA; length: 16; V: TRBV4-1; D: TRBD2; J: TRBJ2-1; DNA: TGCGCCAGCAGCCAAGCCGGGACTAGGAAATACAATGAGCAGTTCTTC; CDR3: CASSQAGTRKYNEQFF